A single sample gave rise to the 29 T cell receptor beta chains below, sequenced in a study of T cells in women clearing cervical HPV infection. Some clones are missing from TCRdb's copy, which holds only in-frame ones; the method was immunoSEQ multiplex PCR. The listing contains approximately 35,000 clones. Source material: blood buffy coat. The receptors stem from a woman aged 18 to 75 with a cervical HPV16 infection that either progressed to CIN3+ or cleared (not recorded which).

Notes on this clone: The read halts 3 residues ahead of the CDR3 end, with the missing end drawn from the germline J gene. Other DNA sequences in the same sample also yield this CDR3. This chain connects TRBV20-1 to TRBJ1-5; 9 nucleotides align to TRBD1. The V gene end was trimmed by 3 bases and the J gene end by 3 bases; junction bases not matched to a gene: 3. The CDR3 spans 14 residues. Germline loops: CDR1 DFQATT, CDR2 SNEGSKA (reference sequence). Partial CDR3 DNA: TGCAGTGCTAGGGGGGACAGGGACAATCAGCCC. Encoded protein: CSARGDRDNQP. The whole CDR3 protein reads CSARGDRDNQPQHF.

CDR3 residues: CSVEAGNVYEQYF. Incomplete CDR3 DNA: TGCAGCGTGGAGGCAGGGAATGTCTACGAG. The rearrangement uses TRBV29-1 and TRBJ2-7, with D perhaps matching TRBD1 or TRBD2 (5 bases each). The read ends 3 residues early relative to the CDR3; the germline J gene fills the gap. Trimming stripped 6 bases from V and 3 bases from J, with 15 bases between. This CDR3 has 13 residues. Looked up from germline, CDR1 is SQVTM and CDR2 is ANQGSEA.

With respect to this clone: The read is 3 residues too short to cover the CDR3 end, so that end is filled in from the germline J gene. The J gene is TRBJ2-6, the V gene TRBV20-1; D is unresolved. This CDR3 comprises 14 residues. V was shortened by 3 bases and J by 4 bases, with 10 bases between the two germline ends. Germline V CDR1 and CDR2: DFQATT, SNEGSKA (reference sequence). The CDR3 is CSARPGSGANVLTF. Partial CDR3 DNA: TGCAGTGCTAGGCCCGGGTCCGGGGCCAACGTC.

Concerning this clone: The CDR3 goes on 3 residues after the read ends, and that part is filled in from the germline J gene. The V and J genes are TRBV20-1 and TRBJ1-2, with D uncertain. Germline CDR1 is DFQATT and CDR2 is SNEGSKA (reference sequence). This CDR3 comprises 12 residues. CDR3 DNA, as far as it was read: TGCAGTGCTAGAAGGCAGGCGGGGGGC. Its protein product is CSARRQAGG. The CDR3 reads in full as CSARRQAGGYTF.

The DNA read from the CDR3 is TGTGCCTGGAGCCGCGGGAAAACATACAAAGAGACG. It codes for CAWSRGKTYKET. In full, the CDR3 is CAWSRGKTYKETQYF. This chain connects TRBV30 to TRBJ2-3; a weak D match, TRBD2 (6 bases). The read is 3 residues too short to cover the CDR3 end, so that end is filled in from the germline J gene. CDR3 length equals 15 residues. CDR1 is GTSNPN and CDR2 is SVGIG in the germline V gene (reference sequence).

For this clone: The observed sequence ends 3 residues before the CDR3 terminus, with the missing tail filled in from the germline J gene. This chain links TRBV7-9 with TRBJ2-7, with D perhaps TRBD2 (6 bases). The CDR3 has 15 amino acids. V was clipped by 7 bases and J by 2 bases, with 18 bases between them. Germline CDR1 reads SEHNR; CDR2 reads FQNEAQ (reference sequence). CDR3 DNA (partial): TGTGCCAGCACCCCCCTGGGGGGTTCTCCCTACGAG. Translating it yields CASTPLGGSPYE. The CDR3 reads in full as CASTPLGGSPYEQYF.

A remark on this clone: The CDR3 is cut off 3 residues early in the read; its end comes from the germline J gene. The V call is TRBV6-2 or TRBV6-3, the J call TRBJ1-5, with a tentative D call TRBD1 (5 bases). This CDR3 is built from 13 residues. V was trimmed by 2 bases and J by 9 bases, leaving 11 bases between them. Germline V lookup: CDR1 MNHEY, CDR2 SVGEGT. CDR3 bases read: TGTGCCAGCAGTTACGGGACTGAGGTGCCC. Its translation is CASSYGTEVP. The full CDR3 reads CASSYGTEVPQHF.

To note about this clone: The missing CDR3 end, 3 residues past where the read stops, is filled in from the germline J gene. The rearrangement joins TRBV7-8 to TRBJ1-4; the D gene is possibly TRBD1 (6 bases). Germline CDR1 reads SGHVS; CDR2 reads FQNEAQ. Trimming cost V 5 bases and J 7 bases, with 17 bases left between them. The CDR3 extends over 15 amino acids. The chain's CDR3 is CASSPGGGRGEKLFF. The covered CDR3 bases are TGTGCCAGCAGCCCTGGAGGGGGTCGGGGTGAAAAA.

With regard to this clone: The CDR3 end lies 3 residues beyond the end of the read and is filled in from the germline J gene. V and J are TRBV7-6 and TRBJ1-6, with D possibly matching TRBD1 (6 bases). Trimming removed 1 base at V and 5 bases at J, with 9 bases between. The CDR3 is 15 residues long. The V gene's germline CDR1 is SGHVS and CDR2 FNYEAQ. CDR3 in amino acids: CASSLGTANNSPLHF. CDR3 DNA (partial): TGTGCCAGCAGCTTAGGGACAGCAAATAATTCACCC.

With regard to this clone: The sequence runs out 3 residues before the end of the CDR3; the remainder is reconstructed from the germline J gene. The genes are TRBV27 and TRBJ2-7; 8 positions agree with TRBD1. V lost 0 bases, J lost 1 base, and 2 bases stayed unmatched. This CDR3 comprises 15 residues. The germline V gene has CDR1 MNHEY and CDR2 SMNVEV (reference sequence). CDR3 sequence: CASSLSGTGSYEQYF. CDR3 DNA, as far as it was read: TGTGCCAGCAGTTTATCGGGGACAGGTTCCTACGAG.

The CDR3 DNA, read in part, is TGCAGCGTTGAAGAGGGACTAGCGGGGGAACAGTCCTCCTACAATGAG. It is translated as CSVEEGLAGEQSSYNE. The whole CDR3 sequence reads CSVEEGLAGEQSSYNEQFF. The V call is TRBV29-1, the J call TRBJ2-1; 14 bases line up with TRBD2. The read comes to an end 3 residues before the CDR3 does, leaving the germline J gene to fill in the end. CDR1 is SQVTM and CDR2 is ANQGSEA in the germline V gene. J lost 0 bases, V lost 0 bases, and 7 bases had no gene match. The CDR3 is 19 amino acids.

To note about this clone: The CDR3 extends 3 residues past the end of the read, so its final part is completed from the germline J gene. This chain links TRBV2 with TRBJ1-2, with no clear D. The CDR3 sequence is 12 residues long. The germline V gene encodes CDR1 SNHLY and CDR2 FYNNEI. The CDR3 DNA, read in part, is TGTGCCAGCAGTGCGTACACAGATACC. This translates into CASSAYTDT. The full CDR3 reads CASSAYTDTYTF.

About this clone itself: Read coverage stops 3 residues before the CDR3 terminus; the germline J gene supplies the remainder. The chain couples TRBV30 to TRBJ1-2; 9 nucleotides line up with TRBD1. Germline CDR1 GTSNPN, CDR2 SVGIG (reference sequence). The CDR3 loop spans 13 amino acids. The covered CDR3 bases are TGTGCCTGGAGCTATGGACAGGGGTACGAC. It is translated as CAWSYGQGYD. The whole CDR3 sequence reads CAWSYGQGYDYTF.

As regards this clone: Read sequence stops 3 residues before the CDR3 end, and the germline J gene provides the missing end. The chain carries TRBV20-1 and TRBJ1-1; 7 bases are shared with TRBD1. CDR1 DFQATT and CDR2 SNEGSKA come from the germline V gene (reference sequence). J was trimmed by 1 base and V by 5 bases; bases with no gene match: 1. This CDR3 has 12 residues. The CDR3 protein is CSADRENTEAFF. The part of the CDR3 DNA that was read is TGCAGTGCTGACAGGGAGAACACTGAA.

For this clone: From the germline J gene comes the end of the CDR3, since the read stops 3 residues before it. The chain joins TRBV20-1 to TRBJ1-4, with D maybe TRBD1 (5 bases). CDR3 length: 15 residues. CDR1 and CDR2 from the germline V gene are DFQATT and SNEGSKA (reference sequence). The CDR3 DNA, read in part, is TGCAGTGCCCCGGTGGGGGGTAGCGCTAATTCACCA. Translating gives CSAPVGGSANSP. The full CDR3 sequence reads CSAPVGGSANSPLFF.

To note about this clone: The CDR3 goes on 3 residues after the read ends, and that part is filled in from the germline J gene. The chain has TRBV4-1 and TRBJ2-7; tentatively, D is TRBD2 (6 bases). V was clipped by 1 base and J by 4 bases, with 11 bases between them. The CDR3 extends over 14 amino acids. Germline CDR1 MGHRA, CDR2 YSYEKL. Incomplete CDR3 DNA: TGCGCCAGCAGCCAAGTGGCGGGGTGGTACGAG. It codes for CASSQVAGWYE. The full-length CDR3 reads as CASSQVAGWYEQYF.

Here the CDR3 reads CASSPGTSGVSTDTYTF. The DNA read from the CDR3 is TGTGCCAGCTCACCCGGGACTAGCGGGGTTAGCACAGATACC. This chain uses TRBV18 with TRBJ1-2; a weak D match, TRBD1 (5 bases). The read ends 3 residues early relative to the CDR3; the germline J gene fills the gap. Looked up from germline, CDR1 is KGHSH and CDR2 is LQKENI. This CDR3 is 17 amino acids long.

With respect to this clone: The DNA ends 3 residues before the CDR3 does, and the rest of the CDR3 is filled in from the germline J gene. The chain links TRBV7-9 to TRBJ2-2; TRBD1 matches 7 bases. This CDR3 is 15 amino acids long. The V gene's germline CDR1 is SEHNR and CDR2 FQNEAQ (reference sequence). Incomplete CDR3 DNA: TGTGCCAGCAGCGACACAGGGGCAACTAATGAAAAG. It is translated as CASSDTGATNEK. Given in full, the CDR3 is CASSDTGATNEKLFF.

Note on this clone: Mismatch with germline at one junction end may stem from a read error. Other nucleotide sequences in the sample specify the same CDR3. The CDR3 bases that were read are TGTGCCAGCAGTGTAGTAAGGGGGCTCTCCGGAAACACT. Its protein is CASSVVRGLSGNT. The entire CDR3 reads CASSVVRGLSGNTIYF. V is TRBV2 and J is TRBJ1-3, with 7 bases that match TRBD1. The CDR3 goes on 3 residues after the read ends, and that part is filled in from the germline J gene. Germline V CDR1 and CDR2: SNHLY, FYNNEI. CDR3 length equals 16 residues.

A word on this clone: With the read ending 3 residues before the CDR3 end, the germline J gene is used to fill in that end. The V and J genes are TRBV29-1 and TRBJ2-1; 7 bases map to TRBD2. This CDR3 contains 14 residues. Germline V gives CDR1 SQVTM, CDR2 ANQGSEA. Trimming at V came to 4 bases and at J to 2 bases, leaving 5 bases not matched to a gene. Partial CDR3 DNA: TGCAGCGTTGGCTGGAGCGGGGCCTACAATGAG. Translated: CSVGWSGAYNE. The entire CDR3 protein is CSVGWSGAYNEQFF.

CDR3 sequence reads: CASALGQTDLPLFF. CDR3 DNA, as far as it was read: TGTGCCAGCGCCTTGGGACAGACCGATTTGCCG. The chain carries TRBV7-2 and TRBJ2-2, with 7 bases aligning to TRBD1. The CDR3 goes on 3 residues after the read ends, and that part is filled in from the germline J gene. Germline lookup yields CDR1 SGHTA and CDR2 FQGNSA. The CDR3 runs to 14 residues.

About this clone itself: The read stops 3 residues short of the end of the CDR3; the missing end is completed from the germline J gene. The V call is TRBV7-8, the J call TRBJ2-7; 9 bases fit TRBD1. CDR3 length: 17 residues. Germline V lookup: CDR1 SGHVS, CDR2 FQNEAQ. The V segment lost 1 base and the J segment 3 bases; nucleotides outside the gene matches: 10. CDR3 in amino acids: CASSLGGLGQGIYEQYF. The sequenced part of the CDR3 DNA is TGTGCCAGCAGCTTAGGGGGATTGGGACAGGGTATCTACGAG.

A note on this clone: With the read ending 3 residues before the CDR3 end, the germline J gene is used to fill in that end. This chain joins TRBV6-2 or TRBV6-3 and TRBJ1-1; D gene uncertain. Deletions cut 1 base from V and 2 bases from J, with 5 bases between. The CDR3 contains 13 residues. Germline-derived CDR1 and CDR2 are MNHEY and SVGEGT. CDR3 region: CASSYLRNTEAFF. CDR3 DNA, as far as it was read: TGTGCCAGCAGTTACTTGCGAAACACTGAA.

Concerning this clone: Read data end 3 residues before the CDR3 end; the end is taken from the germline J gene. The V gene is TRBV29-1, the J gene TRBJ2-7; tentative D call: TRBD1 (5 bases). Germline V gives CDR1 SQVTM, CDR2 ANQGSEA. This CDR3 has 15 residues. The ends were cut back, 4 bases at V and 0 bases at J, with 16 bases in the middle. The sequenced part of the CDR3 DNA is TGCAGCGTTGTCACAGGAAGTCCGAGCTCCTACGAG. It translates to CSVVTGSPSSYE. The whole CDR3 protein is CSVVTGSPSSYEQYF.

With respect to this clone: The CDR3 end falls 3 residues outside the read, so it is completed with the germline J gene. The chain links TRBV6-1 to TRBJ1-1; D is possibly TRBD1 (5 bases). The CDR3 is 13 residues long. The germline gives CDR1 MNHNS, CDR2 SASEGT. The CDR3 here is CASSDRDSDTAFF. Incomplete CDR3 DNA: TGTGCCAGCAGTGACAGGGATTCCGATACG.

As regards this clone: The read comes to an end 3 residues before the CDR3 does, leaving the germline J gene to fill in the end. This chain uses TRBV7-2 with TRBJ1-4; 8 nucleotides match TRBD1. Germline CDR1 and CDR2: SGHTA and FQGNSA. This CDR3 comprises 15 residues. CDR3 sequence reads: CASSLDRAGANVLFF. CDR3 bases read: TGTGCCAGCAGCTTGGACAGGGCTGGGGCCAACGTA.

Partial CDR3 DNA: TGTGCCAGCAAAACTCAACAGGGGGCCTATGGC. Its translation: CASKTQQGAYG. In full, the CDR3 reads CASKTQQGAYGYTF. This chain joins TRBV2 and TRBJ1-2, with 9 bases identical to TRBD1. The CDR3 is cut off 3 residues early in the read; its end comes from the germline J gene. Losses at the gene ends were 7 bases for V and 4 bases for J; bases not matched to a gene: 7. The V gene's germline CDR1 is SNHLY and CDR2 FYNNEI. This CDR3 has 14 amino acids.

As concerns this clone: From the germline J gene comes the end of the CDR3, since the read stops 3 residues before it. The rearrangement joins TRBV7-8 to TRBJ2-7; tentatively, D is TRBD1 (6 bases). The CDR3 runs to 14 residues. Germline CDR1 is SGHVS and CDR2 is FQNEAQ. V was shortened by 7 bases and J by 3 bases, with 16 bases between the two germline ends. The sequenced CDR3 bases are TGTGCCAGCATGAGGGGAACAGGGAACTACGAG. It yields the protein CASMRGTGNYE. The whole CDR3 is CASMRGTGNYEQYF.

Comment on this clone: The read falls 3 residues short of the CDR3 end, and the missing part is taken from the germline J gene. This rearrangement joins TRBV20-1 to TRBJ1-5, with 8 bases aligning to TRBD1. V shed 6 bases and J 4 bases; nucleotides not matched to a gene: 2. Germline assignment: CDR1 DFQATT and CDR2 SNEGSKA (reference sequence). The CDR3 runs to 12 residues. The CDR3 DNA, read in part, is TGCAGTGCCGGACAGGGTAATCAGCCC. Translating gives CSAGQGNQP. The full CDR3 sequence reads CSAGQGNQPQHF.